This T cell receptor (beta chain) was sequenced in a study of a mutant IDH1 vaccine in newly diagnosed glioma. Overall study: Commencement of vaccination occurred 4-6 weeks following radiotherapy alone, or concurrently with temozolomide cycles. Among treated patients, 62.5% were male and roughly 38% female, and mean age was around 40 years. Study-wide results and caveats: Pseudoprogression appears to have had no connection to changes in top peripheral T cell clonotypes.

Worth noting for this clone: Antigen unknown.

Time point defined: week 35, safety follow-up. What each vaccine dose contained was 300 ug of mutant IDH1 20-mer peptide, accompanied by topical imiquimod. New astrocytomas of WHO grade 3 or 4 that were IDH1-mutant and ATRX-lost were found in the donors. Here immunoSEQ multiplex PCR was the method, and the copy in TCRdb shows in-frame clones only, minus some. The data contain about 56,000 clones, about 86% of them singletons. The CDR3 extends over 18 amino acids. CDR1 is WNHNN, CDR2 SYGVQD, per germline (reference sequence). J was trimmed by 6 bases and V by 6 bases; bases with no gene match: 19. The sequences come from PBMCs, collected from a glioma patient whose treatment included an IDH1 peptide vaccine. The receptor was derived from a man aged 40-55 years with glioma. The chain links TRBV10-1 to TRBJ2-1, with 8 bases aligning to TRBD2. CDR3 sequence: CASSATPGLVFRGNEQFF. Written as DNA, the CDR3 is TGCGCCAGCAGCGCAACTCCGGGACTAGTCTTTCGGGGCAATGAGCAGTTCTTC.